A selection of T cell receptor beta chains follows, all from one sample in a study of cytomegalovirus exposure and HLA in healthy donors. The method was immunoSEQ multiplex PCR; TCRdb's version includes in-frame clones alone and lacks a portion of them. There are some 96,000 clones in the sample; roughly 80% occur only once, and over 6% lies in the top ten. Sequencing was performed on PBMCs. The receptors come from a man in his forties in good health and CMV-seropositive. The CDR3 runs from the conserved cysteine through the conserved F or W. The D gene is left open where the match is weak. Clone size, where shown, is once, few, many, or a class for clones that have expanded.

V: TRBV6-5
J: TRBJ2-2
D: -
size: -
CDR3: CATIRGGRAGELFF
DNA: TGTGCCACCATCAGGGGCGGTCGGGCCGGGGAGCTGTTTTTT

V: TRBV6-5
J: TRBJ2-2
D: TRBD1
size: once
CDR3: CASTPDRLGTGELFF
DNA: TGTGCCAGCACCCCGGACAGGTTGGGCACCGGGGAGCTGTTTTTT

V: TRBV11-1
J: TRBJ1-1
D: -
size: -
CDR3: CASSLIARAEAFF
DNA: TGTGCCAGCAGCCTAATCGCCAGGGCTGAAGCTTTCTTT

V: TRBV5-1
J: TRBJ2-7
D: TRBD2
size: -
CDR3: CASSSGGGPYYGQYF
DNA: TGCGCCAGCAGCTCCGGGGGGGGCCCCTACTACGGGCAGTACTTC

V: TRBV9
J: TRBJ2-3
D: -
size: -
CDR3: CASSVGQGGGLYTQYF
DNA: TGTGCCAGCAGCGTAGGACAAGGAGGGGGCCTATATACGCAGTATTTT

V: TRBV9
J: TRBJ2-1
D: TRBD2
size: -
CDR3: CASSVETLAGGQNEQFF
DNA: TGTGCCAGCAGCGTAGAAACGCTAGCGGGGGGGCAGAATGAGCAGTTCTTC

V: TRBV5-4
J: TRBJ1-2
D: TRBD1
size: -
CDR3: CASSLAGTADYGYTF
DNA: TGTGCCAGCAGCTTGGCGGGGACAGCCGACTATGGCTACACCTTC

V: TRBV6-4
J: TRBJ2-7
D: TRBD1
size: few
CDR3: CASSPLTTGVDEQYF
DNA: TGTGCCAGCAGTCCCCTAACGACAGGGGTGGACGAGCAGTACTTC

V: TRBV7-9
J: TRBJ1-3
D: TRBD1
size: -
CDR3: CASSPLTGEQKTGNTIYF
DNA: TGTGCCAGCAGCCCGCTGACAGGGGAACAAAAGACTGGAAACACCATATATTTT

V: TRBV27
J: TRBJ2-6
D: TRBD2
size: -
CDR3: CASSFSGGSSGANVLTF
DNA: TGTGCCAGCAGTTTCTCGGGGGGATCCTCTGGGGCCAACGTCCTGACTTTC

V: TRBV18
J: TRBJ2-5
D: TRBD2
size: few
CDR3: CASSRQLAGGPAQETQYF
DNA: TGTGCCAGCTCACGCCAACTAGCGGGAGGGCCCGCACAAGAGACCCAGTACTTC

V: TRBV21-1
J: TRBJ1-4
D: -
size: -
CDR3: CASSRPGQGNEKLFF
DNA: TGTGCCAGCAGCAGACCGGGACAGGGAAATGAAAAACTGTTTTTT

V: TRBV5-4
J: TRBJ2-7
D: TRBD1
size: -
CDR3: CASSLRDSLYEQYF
DNA: TGTGCCAGCAGCTTACGGGACAGCTTATACGAGCAGTACTTC

V: TRBV13
J: TRBJ2-5
D: TRBD1
size: -
CDR3: CASNHRGRETQYF
DNA: TGTGCCAGCAACCACAGGGGGCGAGAGACCCAGTACTTC

V: TRBV4-1
J: TRBJ1-1
D: -
size: -
CDR3: CASSQARRVSTEAFF
DNA: TGCGCCAGCAGCCAAGCCCGCAGGGTTTCCACTGAAGCTTTCTTT

V: TRBV5-1
J: TRBJ2-2
D: TRBD1
size: -
CDR3: CASVKGQASNTGELFF
DNA: TGCGCCAGCGTCAAGGGACAGGCTTCGAACACCGGGGAGCTGTTTTTT

V: TRBV5-1
J: TRBJ1-1
D: TRBD1
size: -
CDR3: CASSFSTGVGGTEAFF
DNA: TGCGCCAGCAGCTTTTCTACAGGGGTGGGTGGCACTGAAGCTTTCTTT

V: TRBV7-9
J: TRBJ2-7
D: -
size: -
CDR3: CASSLGGLEQYF
DNA: TGTGCCAGCAGCTTAGGAGGGTTGGAGCAGTACTTC

V: TRBV28
J: TRBJ1-1
D: TRBD1
size: few
CDR3: CASRPGTGGVETEAFF
DNA: TGTGCCAGCAGACCCGGGACAGGGGGAGTGGAGACTGAAGCTTTCTTT

V: TRBV19
J: TRBJ1-2
D: -
size: few
CDR3: CACSGQGFGGYTF
DNA: TGTGCCTGCTCGGGACAAGGCTTTGGGGGCTACACCTTC

V: TRBV14
J: TRBJ1-2
D: -
size: few
CDR3: CASSQSLAGGYGYTF
DNA: TGTGCCAGCAGCCAATCCCTGGCGGGGGGCTATGGCTACACCTTC

V: TRBV7-8
J: TRBJ2-3
D: TRBD1
size: -
CDR3: CASSPGDRGTDTQYF
DNA: TGTGCCAGCAGCCCGGGGGACAGGGGGACAGATACGCAGTATTTT

V: TRBV7-9
J: TRBJ1-2
D: TRBD1
size: -
CDR3: CASSEGTGPLQSYTF
DNA: TGTGCCAGCAGCGAAGGGACAGGGCCCCTACAAAGCTACACCTTC

V: TRBV2
J: TRBJ2-3
D: -
size: -
CDR3: CASRRGGGGASTDTQYF
DNA: TGTGCCAGCAGGAGGGGGGGCGGGGGAGCTAGCACAGATACGCAGTATTTT

V: TRBV19
J: TRBJ2-4
D: -
size: -
CDR3: CASSTKVGPGAAKNIQYF
DNA: TGTGCCAGTAGTACCAAGGTTGGGCCTGGGGCAGCCAAAAACATTCAGTACTTC

V: TRBV5-5
J: TRBJ1-5
D: TRBD1
size: -
CDR3: CASSLGATGGGSQPQHF
DNA: TGTGCCAGCAGCTTGGGGGCCACAGGGGGCGGGAGTCAGCCCCAGCATTTT

V: TRBV5-6
J: TRBJ2-2
D: TRBD1
size: -
CDR3: CASRSVDRANTGELFF
DNA: TGTGCCAGCAGATCCGTCGACAGGGCGAACACCGGGGAGCTGTTTTTT

V: TRBV11-1
J: TRBJ1-1
D: TRBD1
size: -
CDR3: CASSLGAPGQRNTEAFF
DNA: TGTGCCAGCAGCTTGGGGGCCCCGGGACAGAGAAACACTGAAGCTTTCTTT